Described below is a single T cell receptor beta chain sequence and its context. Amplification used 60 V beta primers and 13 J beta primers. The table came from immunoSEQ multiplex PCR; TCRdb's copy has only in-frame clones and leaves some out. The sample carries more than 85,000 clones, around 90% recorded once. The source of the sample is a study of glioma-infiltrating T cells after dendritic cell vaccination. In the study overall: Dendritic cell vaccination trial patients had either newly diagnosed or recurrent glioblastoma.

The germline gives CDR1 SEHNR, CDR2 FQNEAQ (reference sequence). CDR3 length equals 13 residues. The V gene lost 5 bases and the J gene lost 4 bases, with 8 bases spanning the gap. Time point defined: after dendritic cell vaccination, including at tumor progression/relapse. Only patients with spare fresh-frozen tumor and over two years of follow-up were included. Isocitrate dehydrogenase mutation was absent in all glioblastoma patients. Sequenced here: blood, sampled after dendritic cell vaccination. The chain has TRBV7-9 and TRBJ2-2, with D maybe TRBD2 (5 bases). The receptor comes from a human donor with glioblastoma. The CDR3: CASSRAGTGELFF. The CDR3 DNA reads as TGTGCCAGCAGCCGCGCGGGCACCGGGGAGCTGTTTTTT.